The clone carrying this T cell receptor beta chain was counted many times. The antigen is not known. TCRdb processed the 5' RACE reads anew with MiXCR; each CDR3 protein has one entry. The sample shows 18,000 or so distinct CDR3 sequences, roughly 15% of them seen only once. The data originate from a study of neurological immune-mediated disorders. Study-level points and caveats: Multiple sclerosis patients had less TCR clonal expansion than even healthy controls, unlike HTLV-1-associated myelopathy.

Material: CD4+ T cells from blood. The sequence was collected from a woman aged 60-75 years with HTLV-1-associated myelopathy (HAM/TSP).

The CDR3 protein is CASRPDRNTEAFF. For the CDR3, the DNA is TGCGCCAGCCGACCGGACAGGAACACTGAAGCTTTCTTT. The V call is TRBV10-2, the J call TRBJ1-1; a possible D gene is TRBD1 (6 bases). This CDR3 is built from 13 residues. V lost 8 bases to trimming and J lost 1 base, with 11 bases between them. In germline, CDR1 is WSHSY, CDR2 SAAADI.